Described below is a single T cell receptor beta chain sequence and its context. As yet, its antigen is unknown. One entry per CDR3 protein results from TCRdb running MiXCR on the 5' RACE reads. The sample lists about 430,000 distinct CDR3 sequences; more than 15% were seen once. This sample was included in a study of T-cell memory formation after mild COVID-19. Regarding the study as a whole: Most CD4+ clones that shrank were in CM and EM, while CD8+ ones turned up in EMRA.

This clonotype was sampled from a man younger than 35 who had mild COVID-19 (a few samples of this study predate the infection). Cell type and time point are not known. Sequencing was carried out using PBMCs or a T cell subset sorted from them (not recorded which).

As DNA, the CDR3 is TGCGCCAGCAGCTGGGGGGGTTACAATGAGCAGTTCTTC. This gives the protein CASSWGGYNEQFF. J is TRBJ2-1 and V is TRBV5-1; TRBD2 matches at 7 bases. The CDR3 is 13 residues long. After removal of 3 bases from V and 4 bases from J, the junction contained 1 base not matched to a gene. Germline CDR1 SGHRS, CDR2 YFSETQ. Complete variable domain (other parts from reference TRBV5-1 and TRBJ2-1): KAGVTQTPRYLIKTRGQQVTLSCSPISGHRSVSWYQQTPGQGLQFLFEYFSETQRNKGNFPGRFSGRQFSNSRSEMNVSTLELGDSALYLCASSWGGYNEQFFGPGTRLTVL.